Below, 22 T cell receptor beta chains from the same sample are listed, as sequenced in a study of blood T cell repertoires in COVID-19. TCRdb's copy holds only in-frame clones and misses some; the assay was immunoSEQ multiplex PCR. This sample carries 200,000 to 250,000 clones, around nine tenths of them seen once, and the ten largest clones take around 1.7%. The sequencing sample was made of peripheral blood. All receptors derive from a woman aged 55-69 years who had recovered from COVID-19.

The chain joins TRBV7-3 to TRBJ2-1; D might be TRBD2 (5 bases). Trimming shortened V by 4 bases and J by 4 bases, and 14 bases separated the two germline ends. This CDR3 is 15 amino acids long. Germline values: CDR1 SGHTA, CDR2 FQGTGA. CDR3 amino acids: CASSSSGPLYNEQFF. The CDR3 region has the DNA TGTGCCAGCAGCTCGAGCGGCCCGCTATACAATGAGCAGTTCTTC.

The chain carries TRBV5-1 and TRBJ2-3; 11 nucleotides agree with TRBD1. J lost 5 bases, V lost 3 bases, and 5 bases had no gene match. Germline CDR1 SGHRS, CDR2 YFSETQ. The CDR3 length is 15 residues. DNA for the CDR3: TGCGCCAGCAGCTCTAGCGGGACAGGGGGAGATACGCAGTATTTT. Translation: CASSSSGTGGDTQYF.

This clone was counted once. The CDR3 DNA reads as TGCGCCAGCAGCCATTCTTCTAGCAATCAGCCCCAGCATTTT. This codes for CASSHSSSNQPQHF. The chain couples TRBV4-1 to TRBJ1-5; D is unresolved. The CDR3 contains 14 residues. V was shortened by 3 bases and J by 0 bases, with 6 bases between the two germline ends. Germline V gene data show CDR1 as MGHRA and CDR2 as YSYEKL.

The chain carries TRBV10-3 and TRBJ1-4; possibly TRBD1 for D (5 bases). This CDR3 is built from 16 residues. From germline, CDR1 is ENHRY and CDR2 SYGVKD. V was trimmed by 0 bases and J by 11 bases, leaving 19 bases between them. CDR3 region: CAISESGGGEGVKLFF. In DNA form, the CDR3 reads TGTGCCATCAGTGAGTCAGGAGGCGGGGAAGGGGTCAAACTGTTTTTT.

The chain couples TRBV6-2 or TRBV6-3 to TRBJ2-7; no clear D gene. Germline-derived CDR1 and CDR2 are MNHEY and SVGEGT. The CDR3 runs to 16 residues. Trimming removed 4 bases from V and 0 bases from J, with 16 bases in between. CDR3 DNA: TGTGCCAGCAGTTGGTTTTGGGCTTCCAGCTCCTACGAGCAGTACTTC. Its protein product is CASSWFWASSSYEQYF.

The chain employs TRBV2 and TRBJ2-7, with D possibly being TRBD1 (5 bases). The germline gives CDR1 SNHLY, CDR2 FYNNEI. The CDR3 runs to 14 residues. The V end lost 6 bases, the J end lost 2 bases, and 14 bases lay between the germline ends. CDR3 amino acids: CASRGAGMTYEQYF. The CDR3, as DNA: TGTGCCAGCAGAGGAGCAGGGATGACCTACGAGCAGTACTTC.

Here the CDR3 DNA reads TGTGCCATCGGTCCGGGACAGCCCTACGAGCAGTACTTC. Protein: CAIGPGQPYEQYF. This chain links TRBV10-3 with TRBJ2-7; 7 positions match TRBD1. After removal of 8 bases from V and 2 bases from J, the junction contained 6 bases not matched to a gene. CDR3 length: 13 amino acids. CDR1 and CDR2 (germline): ENHRY, SYGVKD.

This clone was seen just once. The chain joins TRBV10-3 to TRBJ2-5, with TRBD1 matching over 10 bases. Per the germline V gene, CDR1 is ENHRY and CDR2 is SYGVKD. V dropped 8 bases and J dropped 5; count of bases not matched to a gene: 5. The CDR3 runs to 13 residues. The CDR3 spells CAICRDRGETQYF. The CDR3, as DNA: TGTGCCATCTGCCGGGACAGGGGTGAGACCCAGTACTTC.

This clone appeared a single time. V is TRBV5-6 and J is TRBJ2-7; D not certain. The CDR3 extends over 13 amino acids. Trimming cost V 2 bases and J 0 bases, with 6 bases left between them. CDR1 is SGHDT and CDR2 is YYEEEE in the germline V gene. The chain's CDR3 is CASSLQISYEQYF. The CDR3 DNA is TGTGCCAGCAGCTTACAAATCTCCTACGAGCAGTACTTC.

The chain has TRBV6-5 and TRBJ2-2; perhaps TRBD1 as D (5 bases). V lost 6 bases to trimming and J lost 4 bases, with 12 bases between them. CDR3 length: 14 amino acids. Germline V gene data show CDR1 as MNHEY and CDR2 as SVGAGI. The CDR3 DNA is TGTGCCAGCAGGTCCGGACATTTCACCGGGGAGCTGTTTTTT. Translating gives CASRSGHFTGELFF.

The rearrangement uses TRBV28 and TRBJ1-4, with a tentative D call TRBD1 (6 bases). The CDR3 totals 14 residues. Trimming stripped 5 bases from V and 13 bases from J, with 20 bases between. Germline lookup yields CDR1 MDHEN and CDR2 SYDVKM. The CDR3 spells CASSRTVLIGGLFF. In DNA, the CDR3 is TGTGCCAGCAGTCGGACAGTCCTAATCGGTGGACTGTTTTTT.

The V gene is TRBV6-6, the J gene TRBJ2-7, with a tentative D call TRBD1 (5 bases). The CDR3 contains 16 residues. Germline CDR1 and CDR2: MNHNY and SVGAGI (reference sequence). The V and J ends lost 2 bases and 5 bases respectively, with 19 bases between them. The CDR3 loop reads CASSYADSTGQDEQYF. CDR3 bases: TGTGCCAGCAGTTACGCCGACAGCACGGGTCAGGACGAGCAGTACTTC.

This clone appeared a single time. This rearrangement joins TRBV2 to TRBJ2-2; a weak D match, TRBD2 (6 bases). Germline CDR1 and CDR2: SNHLY and FYNNEI. Trimming cost V 9 bases and J 1 base, with 12 bases left between them. The CDR3 contains 14 residues. CDR3 amino acids: CASKGLQNTGELFF. As DNA, the CDR3 is TGTGCCAGTAAGGGACTTCAGAACACCGGGGAGCTGTTTTTT. Looking up the rest from reference TRBV2 and TRBJ2-2 gives the full variable domain: EPEVTQTPSHQVTQMGQEVILRCVPISNHLYFYWYRQILGQKVEFLVSFYNNEISEKSEIFDDQFSVERPDGSNFTLKIRSTKLEDSAMYFCASKGLQNTGELFFGEGSRLTVL.

In DNA, the CDR3 is TGTGCCAGCAGTTCCCCGCAATCGGGACAGCATAACTATGGCTACACCTTC. Residues: CASSSPQSGQHNYGYTF. The chain uses TRBV28 and TRBJ1-2; 7 bases map to TRBD1. Trimming took 4 bases from V and 1 from J; bases not matched to a gene: 12. The CDR3 is 17 residues long. Germline CDR1 is MDHEN and CDR2 is SYDVKM.

V usage is TRBV5-1 and J usage is TRBJ2-7, with TRBD1 identical over 11 bases. The trim removed 4 bases at V and 7 bases at J, leaving 7 bases unmatched. Germline-derived CDR1 and CDR2 are SGHRS and YFSETQ. The CDR3 has 14 amino acids. The CDR3 region has the DNA TGCGCCAGCAGCCTAGGGACAGGGGGTAGGGAGCAGTACTTC. Protein sequence: CASSLGTGGREQYF.

V usage is TRBV6-5 and J usage is TRBJ2-3; 8 bases map to TRBD1. CDR1 MNHEY and CDR2 SVGAGI come from the germline V gene. The CDR3 extends over 16 amino acids. The V and J ends lost 0 bases and 4 bases, in that order; junction bases with no gene match: 6. The CDR3 protein is CASSYSWTGLPDTQYF. The CDR3 coding sequence is TGTGCCAGCAGTTACTCGTGGACAGGGCTACCAGATACGCAGTATTTT.

The rearrangement links TRBV10-3 to TRBJ2-5, with D tentatively TRBD1 (5 bases). CDR3 length: 12 residues. Between the trimmed V and J ends, which lost 4 bases and 3 bases, there was a span of 6 bases. Germline CDR1 reads ENHRY; CDR2 reads SYGVKD. CDR3 residues: CAISAGKETQYF. The CDR3 region has the DNA TGTGCCATCAGTGCAGGGAAAGAGACCCAGTACTTC.

CDR3 DNA: TGTGCCAGCAGCTTAGGCCTATACAATGAGCAGTTCTTC. Encoded protein: CASSLGLYNEQFF. The chain joins TRBV11-3 to TRBJ2-1; no firm D call. V lost 1 base to trimming and J lost 4 bases, with 5 bases between them. The CDR3 totals 13 residues. Germline V gene data show CDR1 as SGHNT and CDR2 as YENEEA.

The V gene is TRBV7-3, the J gene TRBJ1-2; possible D gene TRBD1, 5 bases. This CDR3 has 17 amino acids. Deletions cut 4 bases from V and 2 bases from J, with 20 bases between. From germline, CDR1 is SGHTA and CDR2 FQGTGA. Here the CDR3 reads CASSSPKGSGPNYGYTF. The CDR3 DNA reads TGTGCCAGCAGCTCTCCGAAAGGTTCAGGGCCGAACTATGGCTACACCTTC.

The count of this clone is one. The chain recombines TRBV3-1 (or the pseudogene TRBV3-2) with TRBJ1-1, with a weak D call TRBD1 (5 bases). Trimming shortened V by 6 bases and J by 5 bases, and 16 bases separated the two germline ends. Germline CDR1 reads LGHDT; CDR2 reads YNNKEL (reference sequence). The CDR3 spans 14 residues. The CDR3 DNA sequence: TGTGCCAGCAGTTTAACAGGTCGGGGGACTGAAGCTTTCTTT. This encodes CASSLTGRGTEAFF.

The rearrangement joins TRBV6-4 to TRBJ2-7; D is unclear. V was clipped by 7 bases and J by 0 bases, with 19 bases between them. CDR1 and CDR2 (germline): MRHNA, SNTAGT. The CDR3 consists of 16 residues. The CDR3 loop reads CASTMKRPRSSYEQYF. The CDR3 bases are TGTGCCAGCACCATGAAGAGACCGAGGAGCTCCTACGAGCAGTACTTC.

This chain links TRBV5-5 with TRBJ2-2; D is unresolved. The V and J ends lost 2 bases and 7 bases respectively, with 3 bases between them. The germline V gene encodes CDR1 SGHKS and CDR2 YYEKEE (reference sequence). CDR3 length equals 11 residues. Here the CDR3 reads CASSFLGELFF. For the CDR3, the DNA is TGTGCCAGCAGCTTCCTCGGGGAGCTGTTTTTT.